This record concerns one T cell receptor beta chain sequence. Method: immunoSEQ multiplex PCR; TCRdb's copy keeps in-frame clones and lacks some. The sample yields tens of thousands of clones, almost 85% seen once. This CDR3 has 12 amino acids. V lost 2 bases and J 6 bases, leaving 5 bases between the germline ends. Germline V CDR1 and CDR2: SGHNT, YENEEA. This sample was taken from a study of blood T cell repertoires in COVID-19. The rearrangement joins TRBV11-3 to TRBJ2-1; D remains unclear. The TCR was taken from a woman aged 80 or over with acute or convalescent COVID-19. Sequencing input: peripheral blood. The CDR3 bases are TGTGCCAGCAGCTTAAGAGCCAATGAGCAGTTCTTC. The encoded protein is CASSLRANEQFF.